This T cell receptor beta chain was found in a study of regulatory T cells in long-lasting Graves disease. Time point indicated: newly diagnosed GD, antithyroid drugs for less than 3 months. Generation of the TCR library employed RNA extracted from PBMCs. From germline, CDR1 is WSHSY and CDR2 SAAADI. V was shortened by 0 bases and J by 4 bases, with 15 bases between the two germline ends. CDR3 length: 16 amino acids. Building the TCR beta libraries relied on iRepertoire HTBI primers, and CDR3 regions underwent Arm-PCR. TCRdb re-derived calls from the multiplex PCR reads in MiXCR, one entry per CDR3 protein. The sample records under 800,000 distinct CDR3 sequences, approximately 15% being singletons. This clonotype was detected ten times or more. These data also featured in a second study, about T cells in Graves' hyperthyroidism and ophthalmopathy. Per that paper: HTBI primers were employed in a first-round RT-PCR of the TCR CDR3.

The chain has TRBV10-2 and TRBJ1-1, with a tentative D call TRBD1 (5 bases). This TCR came from a young woman with Graves disease. This specimen consisted of peripheral blood mononuclear cells (PBMCs), obtained at new diagnosis, from a patient treated with antithyroid drugs. The CDR3 loop reads CASSESIGGGGTEAFF. CDR3 DNA: TGCGCCAGCAGTGAGTCGATCGGGGGTGGGGGCACTGAAGCTTTCTTT.